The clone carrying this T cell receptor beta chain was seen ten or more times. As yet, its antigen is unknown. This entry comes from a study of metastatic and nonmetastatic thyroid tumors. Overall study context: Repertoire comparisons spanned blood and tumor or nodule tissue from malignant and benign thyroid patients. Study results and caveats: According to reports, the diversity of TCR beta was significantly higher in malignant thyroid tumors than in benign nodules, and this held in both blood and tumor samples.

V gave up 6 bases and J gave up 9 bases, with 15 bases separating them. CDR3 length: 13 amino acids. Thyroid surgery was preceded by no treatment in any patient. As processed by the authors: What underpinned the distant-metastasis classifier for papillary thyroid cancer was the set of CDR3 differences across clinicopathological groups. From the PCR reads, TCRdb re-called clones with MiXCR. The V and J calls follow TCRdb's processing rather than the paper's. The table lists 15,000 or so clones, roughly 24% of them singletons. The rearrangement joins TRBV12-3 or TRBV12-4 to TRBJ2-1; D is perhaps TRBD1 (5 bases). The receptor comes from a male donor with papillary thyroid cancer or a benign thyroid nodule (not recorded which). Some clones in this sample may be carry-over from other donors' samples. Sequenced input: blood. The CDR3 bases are TGTGCCAGCAGAAATTTCAGGGCTAGTGAGCAGTTCTTC. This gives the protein CASRNFRASEQFF.